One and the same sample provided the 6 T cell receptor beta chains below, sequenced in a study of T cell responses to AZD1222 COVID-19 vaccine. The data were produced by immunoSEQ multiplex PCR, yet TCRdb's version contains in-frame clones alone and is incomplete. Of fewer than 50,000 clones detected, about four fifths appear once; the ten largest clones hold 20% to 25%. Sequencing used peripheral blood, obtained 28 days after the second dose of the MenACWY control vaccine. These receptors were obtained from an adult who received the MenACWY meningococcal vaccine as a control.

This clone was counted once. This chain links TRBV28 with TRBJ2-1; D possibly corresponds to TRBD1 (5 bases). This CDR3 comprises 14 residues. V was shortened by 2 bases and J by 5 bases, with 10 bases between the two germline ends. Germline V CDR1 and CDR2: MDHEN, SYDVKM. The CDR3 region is CASSLNRPNNEQFF. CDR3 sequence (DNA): TGTGCCAGCAGTTTAAACAGGCCCAACAATGAGCAGTTCTTC.

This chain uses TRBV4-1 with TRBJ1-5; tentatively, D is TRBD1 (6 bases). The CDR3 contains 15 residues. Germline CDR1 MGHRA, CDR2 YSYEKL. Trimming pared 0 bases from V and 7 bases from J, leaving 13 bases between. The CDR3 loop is CASSQDQGGLQPQHF. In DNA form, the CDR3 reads TGCGCCAGCAGCCAAGATCAAGGGGGTCTACAGCCCCAGCATTTT.

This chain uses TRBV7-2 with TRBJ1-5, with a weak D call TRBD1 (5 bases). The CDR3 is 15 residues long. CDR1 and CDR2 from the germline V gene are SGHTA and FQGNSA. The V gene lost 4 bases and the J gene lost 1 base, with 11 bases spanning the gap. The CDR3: CASSSQGESNQPQHF. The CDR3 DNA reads TGTGCCAGCAGCTCCCAAGGGGAAAGCAATCAGCCCCAGCATTTT.

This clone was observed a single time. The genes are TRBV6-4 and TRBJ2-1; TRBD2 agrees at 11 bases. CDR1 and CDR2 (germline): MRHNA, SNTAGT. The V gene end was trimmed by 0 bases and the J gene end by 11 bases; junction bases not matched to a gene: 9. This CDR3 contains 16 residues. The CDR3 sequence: CASSDSSSGGSNKQFF. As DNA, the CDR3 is TGTGCCAGCAGTGACTCCTCTAGCGGGGGGTCTAATAAGCAGTTCTTC.

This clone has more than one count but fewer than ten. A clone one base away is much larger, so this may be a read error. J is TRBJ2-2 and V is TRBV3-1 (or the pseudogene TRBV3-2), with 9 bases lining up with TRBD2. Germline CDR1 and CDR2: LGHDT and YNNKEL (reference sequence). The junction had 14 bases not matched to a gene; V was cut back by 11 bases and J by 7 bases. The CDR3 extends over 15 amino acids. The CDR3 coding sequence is TGTGCCCGCCGCTCCCGGGCGGGGGGGGGCGGGGAGCTGTTTTTT. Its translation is CARRSRAGGGGELFF.

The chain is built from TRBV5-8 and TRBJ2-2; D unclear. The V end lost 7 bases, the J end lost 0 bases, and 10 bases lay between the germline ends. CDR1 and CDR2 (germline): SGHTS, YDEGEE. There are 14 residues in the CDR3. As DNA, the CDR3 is TGTGCCAGCCATTTCCGGGCGAACACCGGGGAGCTGTTTTTT. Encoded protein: CASHFRANTGELFF. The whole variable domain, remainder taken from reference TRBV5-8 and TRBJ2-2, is EAGVTQSPTHLIKTRGQQATLRCSPISGHTSVYWYQQALGLGLQFLLWYDEGEERNRGNFPPRFSGRQFPNYSSELNVNALELEDSALYLCASHFRANTGELFFGEGSRLTVL.